This T cell receptor (beta chain) was retrieved from a study of T and B cells in COVID-19 patients (dated by TCRdb to the early 2020s). Turning to the overall study: Using TRB and IGH repertoire sequencing of peripheral blood, the study characterized adaptive immunity in COVID-19 patients who had active infection or had recovered. A recovered cohort included more than 15 patients who provided about 20 samples, and most of these patients had mild to moderate COVID-19 treated on an outpatient basis. The recovered cohort had a median age of roughly 30 years, compared with 67 years in the active-infection cohort. Of the roughly 19 patients in the active-infection cohort, roughly 11 were critically ill and needed mechanical ventilation or ECMO. Comorbidities linked to unfavorable COVID-19 outcome were present in about 90% of the 20 patients in the active-infection cohort. Over 8 million TCR sequences were analysed from a TCR and BCR sequence repository that comprised 37 patients and some 70 time points. Two patients belonged to both the recovered and active cohorts because samples were available from active disease and after recovery. For the repertoire analyses, the comparison was an age-matched reference group of roughly 38 healthy donors who were negative for COVID-19 antibodies. As many as 9 follow-up blood samples were collected from each patient, and in some individuals these samples spanned different disease stages.

The CDR1 and CDR2 encoded by the germline V gene (reference sequence) are LNHDA and SQIVND. Its CDR3 holds 15 amino acids, cysteine through phenylalanine. The only DNA kept is the CDR3, 45 bases in frame from the first base. V is pared back by 0 bases and J by 5 bases, with 13 bases lying between the germline termini. The sample was run on an Illumina MiSeq. TRB rearrangements were amplified by multiplex PCR with BIOMED2 TRB-A/B primer pools. Illumina-compatible adapters and 7-nucleotide sample barcodes were attached to the amplicons through two consecutive PCRs. All library PCRs used Phusion HS II polymerase. Amplicons were gel-purified with the NucleoSpin Gel and PCR Clean-up kit, quantified on Qubit, and pooled at about 4 nM. Before Illumina next-generation sequencing, the quality of the amplicon pool was assessed on an Agilent 2100 Bioanalyzer. The study's own analysis went as follows. MiXCR 3.0.8 with the default MiXCR reference library was used to annotate TRB rearrangements. Non-productive reads and sequences with fewer than 2 reads were excluded, and each unique CDR3 nucleotide sequence counted as one clone. Clonality, diversity, richness and V-J gene usage were calculated in R 3.5.1. TCR clustering by CDR3 similarity used GLIPH2, with generation probabilities calculated by OLGA. GLIPH2 clusters were kept only when the clusters contained at least four unique TCR clonotypes present in at least three individuals. The public sequencing data were trimmed at Q25 with fastp and processed into clonotypes with MiXCR by TCRdb, which kept only in-frame beta chains. Every CDR3 protein is listed once, alongside the most common genes and DNA of its rows. These V and J calls are TCRdb output, not the study's own analysis. The sample table lists 8,000 to 10,000 distinct CDR3 sequences, around 28% of them with a count of one. In total, the top ten clones hold around 29% of the sample.

TRB repertoires were amplified from 250-500 ng of genomic DNA extracted from blood. This clonotype is described as medium-sized (0.01 to 0.1%). The target of this receptor is not known. Per-base quality was not reported, and no clone a single base away is much larger than it. General study outcomes and caveats: In active COVID-19, TRB repertoires were highly clonal, while at recovery, diversity and richness increased above the levels seen in healthy donors. Specific T cell subsets (CD4+/Treg/CD8+) and sorted SARS-CoV-2-responsive or tetramer+ T cells had not yet been sequenced, and the corresponding sequencing experiments were ongoing. Strongly skewed TRBV/TRBJ gene usage was reported in patients with COVID-19. The reported TCR clusters were stated to require prospective validation before clinical use. Blood samples obtained from mildly ill patients during symptoms, as well as early samples obtained from severe cases, were available only in scarce numbers. The cohort was considered too small to assess HLA contributions to COVID-19 susceptibility or severity. A total of some 2,000 exclusive TCR clusters, including approximately 30 low-pGen clusters, were found in the recovered cohort.

The sequencing input was blood. The V and J segments used are TRBV19 and TRBJ2-5; a tentative D match to TRBD1 spans 5 bases. The clonotype was recovered from a human donor who had recovered from COVID-19. The DNA sequence is TGTGCCAGTAGTATAGATATGGGGAAGGGGGAGACCCAGTACTTC. This gives the protein CASSIDMGKGETQYF.